The entry that follows covers one T cell receptor (beta chain) sequence. Its recognized antigen is unknown. The record has no base qualities; no much larger clone is one base away. Its CDR3 holds 15 amino acids, cysteine through phenylalanine. Only the CDR3 part of the read is kept: 45 bases, read in frame from the first base. CDR1 and CDR2 (SGHVS, FNYEAQ) derive from the germline V gene. Trimming costs V 1 base and J 5 bases, and their ends lie 14 bases apart. Libraries were built with the immunoSEQ multiplex PCR assay. Processing in the source paper ran as follows. A statistical classification framework was built for diagnosing cytomegalovirus status from the catalog of TCR beta chain sequences. TCRdb mirrors the immuneACCESS table, restricted to in-frame sequences. Some clones are absent from its copies; in checked studies, under half trace to an unresolved V gene, and the reason for the others is unknown. The DNA gave D and trimming, while V, J and clone size come from that table. This sample holds approximately 260,000 clones; around 85% were observed only once. The top ten constitute 1% of the sample.

The donors belonged to the validation cohort of over a hundred subjects, which was separate from the roughly 700-subject first cohort. The sample is drawn from a study of cytomegalovirus exposure and HLA in healthy donors listed by TCRdb under 2017. Background on the whole study: According to a later analysis, the roughly 120 validation repertoires were produced on the same platform as the 680 or so repertoires of the first cohort. Along with the roughly 670-subject first cohort, a separate validation cohort of some 130 different subjects was used. The study combined high-throughput TCR immunosequencing, statistical association of individual TCRs with disease status, and machine learning to predict cytomegalovirus infection status. The study aimed to test whether signatures of past pathogen exposure could be identified by cataloging public T cell receptors.

Findings and caveats that apply to the study as a whole: A later analysis found that TCRs clustered in the first cohort also tended to co-occur in the 120 validation repertoires, with 94% of cluster scores above 0. According to the authors, the approach could potentially be generalized to other disease states and immunological phenotypes. While some public TCRs were present in many individuals, most TCR sequences turned up only very rarely across donors. The study gave a list of around 170 TCR beta chains associated with cytomegalovirus. In vitro tests confirmed that a few of the cytomegalovirus-associated TCR beta chains recognize cytomegalovirus antigens. The classifier was reported to diagnose cytomegalovirus status with high specificity and sensitivity in both the original and validation cohorts. A later analysis had no HLA typing for the validation cohort, so co-occurrence there was scored across all 110 or so repertoires.

Recombination linked TRBV7-6 to TRBJ2-5, and the D gene may be TRBD1, 6 bases matching. Sequencing was performed on PBMCs. The TCR sequence derives from a young woman in good health and CMV-seronegative. The DNA sequence is as follows: TGTGCCAGCAGCTTAGAGACAGGACATCGGGAGACCCAGTACTTC. Translated, it reads CASSLETGHRETQYF.